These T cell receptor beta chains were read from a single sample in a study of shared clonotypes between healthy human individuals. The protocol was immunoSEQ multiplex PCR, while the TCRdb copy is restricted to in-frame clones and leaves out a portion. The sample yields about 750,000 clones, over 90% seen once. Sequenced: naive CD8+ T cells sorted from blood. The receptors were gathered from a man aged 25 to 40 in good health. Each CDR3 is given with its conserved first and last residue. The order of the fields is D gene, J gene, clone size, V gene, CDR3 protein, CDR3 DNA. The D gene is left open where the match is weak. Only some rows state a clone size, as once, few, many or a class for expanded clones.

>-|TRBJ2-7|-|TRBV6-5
CASSFGQTYEQYF
TGTGCCAGCAGTTTCGGACAGACCTACGAGCAGTACTTC
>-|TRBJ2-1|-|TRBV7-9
CASSPPNSYNEQFF
TGTGCCAGCAGCCCACCTAACTCCTACAATGAGCAGTTCTTC
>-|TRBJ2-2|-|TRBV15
CATSRTRNRGTGELFF
TGTGCCACCAGCAGGACAAGAAACCGAGGCACCGGGGAGCTGTTTTTT
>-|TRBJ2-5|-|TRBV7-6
CASSLESGHGETQYF
TGTGCCAGCAGCTTAGAGTCGGGCCACGGAGAGACCCAGTACTTC
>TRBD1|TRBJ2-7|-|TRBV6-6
CASSYSVDRGNEQYF
TGTGCCAGCAGTTACTCCGTTGACAGGGGAAACGAGCAGTACTTC
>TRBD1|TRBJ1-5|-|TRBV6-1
CASSGPTGQYNQPQHF
TGTGCCAGCAGTGGCCCTACGGGACAGTACAATCAGCCCCAGCATTTT
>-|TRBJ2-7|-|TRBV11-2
CASSLGSDSSYEQYF
TGTGCCAGCAGCTTAGGGAGCGACAGCTCCTACGAGCAGTACTTC
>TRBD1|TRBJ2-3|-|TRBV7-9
CASSRGQGEDF
TGTGCCAGCAGCCGTGGACAGGGCGAAGATTTT
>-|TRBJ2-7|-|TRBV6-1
CASSEAGERYEQYF
TGTGCCAGCAGTGAAGCGGGAGAGCGGTACGAGCAGTACTTC
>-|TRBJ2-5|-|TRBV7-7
CASSLFGGQETQYF
TGTGCTAGCAGCTTATTTGGGGGTCAAGAGACCCAGTACTTC
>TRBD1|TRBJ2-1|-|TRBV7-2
CASSLGSGGELQFF
TGTGCCAGCAGCTTAGGTTCAGGGGGCGAATTACAGTTCTTC
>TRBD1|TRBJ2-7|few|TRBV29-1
CSVGDSSYEQYF
TGCAGCGTTGGGGACAGCTCCTACGAGCAGTACTTC
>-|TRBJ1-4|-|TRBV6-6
CASSYVTPDEKLFF
TGTGCCAGCAGTTACGTGACGCCCGATGAAAAACTGTTTTTT
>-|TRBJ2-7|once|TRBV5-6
CASSFGGKGHEQYF
TGTGCCAGCAGCTTTGGCGGAAAAGGGCACGAGCAGTACTTC
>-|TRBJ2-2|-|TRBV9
CASSQRSRGGELFF
TGTGCCAGCAGCCAACGCTCTAGGGGAGGGGAGCTGTTTTTT
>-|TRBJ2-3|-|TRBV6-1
CASSDFSGKGTQYF
TGTGCCAGCAGTGATTTCTCGGGCAAGGGGACGCAGTATTTT
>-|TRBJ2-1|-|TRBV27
CASSLQQGRNEQFF
TGTGCCAGCAGTCTCCAACAGGGTAGGAATGAGCAGTTCTTC
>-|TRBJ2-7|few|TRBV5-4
CASSFGGEQYF
TGTGCCAGCAGCTTTGGCGGGGAGCAGTACTTC
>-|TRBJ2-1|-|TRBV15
CATSNLQGGDDNEQFF
TGTGCCACCAGCAACCTACAGGGAGGAGATGACAATGAGCAGTTCTTC
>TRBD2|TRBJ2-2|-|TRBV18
CASSPILPGLMVETGELFF
TGTGCCAGCTCACCAATACTCCCGGGACTAATGGTTGAAACCGGGGAGCTGTTTTTT
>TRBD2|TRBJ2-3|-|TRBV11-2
CASSLDFRGLAGFTDTQYF
TGTGCCAGCAGCTTAGATTTTAGGGGACTAGCGGGATTTACAGATACGCAGTATTTT
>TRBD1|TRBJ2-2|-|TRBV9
CASTTGAGELFF
TGTGCCAGCACCACAGGGGCCGGGGAGCTGTTTTTT
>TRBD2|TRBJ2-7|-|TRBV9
CASSVAGSGNYEQYF
TGTGCCAGCAGCGTAGCCGGTAGCGGGAACTACGAGCAGTACTTC
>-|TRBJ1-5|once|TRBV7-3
CASSLCSGDSNQPQHF
TGTGCCAGCAGCTTATGTTCCGGGGATAGCAATCAGCCCCAGCATTTT
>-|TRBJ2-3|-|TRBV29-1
CSVWTVNTDTQYF
TGCAGCGTTTGGACAGTAAACACAGATACGCAGTATTTT
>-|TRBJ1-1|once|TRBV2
CASSEQNTEAFF
TGTGCCAGCAGTGAGCAGAACACTGAAGCTTTCTTT
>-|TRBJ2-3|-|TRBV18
CASSRTPWGQASTDTQYF
TGTGCCAGCTCACGGACACCTTGGGGGCAGGCTAGCACAGATACGCAGTATTTT
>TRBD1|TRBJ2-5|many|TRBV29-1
CSVEMDRGRTETQYF
TGCAGCGTTGAAATGGACAGGGGGCGCACAGAGACCCAGTACTTC
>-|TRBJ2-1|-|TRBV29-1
CSVDIISEQFF
TGCAGCGTTGATATTATCAGTGAGCAGTTCTTC
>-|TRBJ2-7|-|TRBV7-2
CASAPALERILGDEQYF
TGTGCCAGCGCCCCTGCCCTGGAAAGGATCTTAGGAGACGAGCAGTACTTC
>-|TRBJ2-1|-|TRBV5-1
CASSSLLGSSEQFF
TGCGCCAGCAGCTCTTTACTAGGATCCAGTGAGCAGTTCTTC
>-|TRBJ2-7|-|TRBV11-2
CASREGSSYEQYF
TGTGCCAGCAGGGAGGGCAGCTCCTACGAGCAGTACTTC
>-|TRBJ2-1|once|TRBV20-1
CSVEERGQFF
TGCAGTGTCGAAGAAAGAGGGCAGTTCTTC
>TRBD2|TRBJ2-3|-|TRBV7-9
CASSSRLAGHTDTQYF
TGTGCCAGCAGCTCCCGACTAGCGGGACACACAGATACGCAGTATTTT
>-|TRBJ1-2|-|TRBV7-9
CATTLSPNYGYTF
TGTGCCACAACCCTATCTCCTAACTATGGCTACACCTTC
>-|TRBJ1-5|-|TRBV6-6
CASTWTENQPQHF
TGTGCCAGCACTTGGACAGAGAATCAGCCCCAGCATTTT
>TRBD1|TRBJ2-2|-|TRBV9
CASSGARRRQGAEAGELFF
TGTGCCAGCAGCGGGGCGCGGCGGCGTCAGGGGGCGGAGGCCGGGGAGCTGTTTTTT
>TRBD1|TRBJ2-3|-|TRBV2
CASSEEGASSTDTQYF
TGTGCCAGCAGTGAAGAGGGGGCTTCTAGCACAGATACGCAGTATTTT
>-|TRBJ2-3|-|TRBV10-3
CAISEGDPQYF
TGTGCCATCAGTGAGGGGGATCCGCAGTATTTT
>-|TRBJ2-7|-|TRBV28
CASIMARASYEQYF
TGTGCCAGCATCATGGCCAGGGCTTCCTACGAGCAGTACTTC
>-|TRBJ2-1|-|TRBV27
CASSLGGVNEQFF
TGTGCCAGCAGTTTAGGTGGGGTCAATGAGCAGTTCTTC
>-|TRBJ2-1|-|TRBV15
CATSRSQGGGPYNEQFF
TGTGCCACCAGCAGATCTCAGGGAGGGGGGCCTTACAATGAGCAGTTCTTC